A selection of T cell receptor beta chains follows, all from one sample in a study of T cells in localized non-small cell lung cancer. Only in-frame clones appear in the TCRdb table, and some are missing; sequencing was by immunoSEQ multiplex PCR. The data contain about 77,000 clones, more than 70% of them singletons. Sequenced material: peripheral blood, taken before any cancer treatment. The source of these receptors is a woman aged 40 to 75 with stage I squamous cell lung carcinoma. Both conserved end residues are part of each CDR3. The order of the fields is CDR3 protein, CDR3 DNA, J gene, D gene, clone size, V gene. A D gene is named only where the DNA matches it firmly. A clone size is listed for some rows: how often the clone was seen (once, few, many), or a class if it is expanded.

CASSEAIKGSNEKLFF	TGTGCCAGCAGTGAAGCTATTAAGGGGAGTAATGAAAAACTGTTTTTT	TRBJ1-4	.	.	TRBV6-1
CASSSSTDGGYTF	TGTGCCAGCAGTTCCTCTACGGACGGAGGCTACACCTTC	TRBJ1-2	.	few	TRBV6-5
CASTSGTGLTEAFF	TGTGCCAGCACCTCCGGGACAGGGTTGACTGAAGCTTTCTTT	TRBJ1-1	TRBD1	.	TRBV28
CAWSATGGSYGYTF	TGTGCCTGGAGTGCGACAGGGGGCAGCTATGGCTACACCTTC	TRBJ1-2	TRBD1	.	TRBV30
CASSPRLAGALSTDTQYF	TGTGCCAGCAGCCCTAGACTAGCGGGGGCCCTGAGCACAGATACGCAGTATTTT	TRBJ2-3	TRBD2	.	TRBV7-6
CASTGDTEAFF	TGTGCCAGCACCGGGGACACTGAAGCTTTCTTT	TRBJ1-1	.	.	TRBV2
CASSGQGYAEAFF	TGCGCCAGCAGTGGGCAGGGCTACGCTGAAGCTTTCTTT	TRBJ1-1	.	.	TRBV10-1
CASSLDLGGYTF	TGTGCCAGCAGCTTGGACCTGGGTGGCTACACCTTC	TRBJ1-2	.	.	TRBV7-9
CASSFGDRQRNEKLFF	TGTGCCAGCAGCTTTGGGGACAGACAAAGAAATGAAAAACTGTTTTTT	TRBJ1-4	TRBD1	.	TRBV5-4
CASSQQGRGGGEAFF	TGTGCCAGCAGCCAACAGGGAAGAGGGGGGGGTGAAGCTTTCTTT	TRBJ1-1	.	.	TRBV5-4
CASSREGYGNTIYF	TGTGCCAGCAGCCGGGAGGGGTACGGAAACACCATATATTTT	TRBJ1-3	.	.	TRBV5-6
CASSWTGDEQFF	TGTGCCAGCAGCTGGACAGGGGATGAGCAGTTCTTC	TRBJ2-1	TRBD1	.	TRBV11-2
CASSVGGQGNWEQYF	TGTGCCAGCAGCGTAGGGGGACAGGGGAATTGGGAGCAGTACTTC	TRBJ2-7	TRBD1	once	TRBV9
CASSFGGFGNTIYF	TGTGCCAGCAGCTTCGGAGGTTTTGGAAACACCATATATTTT	TRBJ1-3	.	.	TRBV13
CAWSSSDRVAFF	TGTGCCTGGAGTTCATCGGACAGGGTTGCTTTCTTT	TRBJ1-1	TRBD1	.	TRBV30
CASSETAGRHF	TGCGCCAGCAGTGAGACGGCAGGGCGACACTTC	TRBJ2-7	.	.	TRBV10-2
CASSSGTGVFSGAEAFF	TGTGCCAGCAGCTCGGGGACAGGGGTGTTCTCAGGTGCTGAAGCTTTCTTT	TRBJ1-1	TRBD1	.	TRBV5-4
CASNGGHLNTEAFF	TGTGCCAGTAACGGGGGGCACCTGAACACTGAAGCTTTCTTT	TRBJ1-1	.	.	TRBV19
CASRRGEGNQPQHF	TGTGCCAGCAGGCGGGGGGAAGGCAATCAGCCCCAGCATTTT	TRBJ1-5	.	.	TRBV2
CAWKGGAAYGYTF	TGTGCCTGGAAAGGGGGCGCGGCCTATGGCTACACCTTC	TRBJ1-2	TRBD1	.	TRBV30
CASSLNSGGTYEQYF	TGTGCCAGCAGTCTCAACAGCGGGGGAACCTACGAGCAGTACTTC	TRBJ2-7	TRBD2	.	TRBV6-5
CASSPDRNIQYF	TGTGCCAGCAGCCCCGATAGGAACATTCAGTACTTC	TRBJ2-4	.	.	TRBV7-2
CASSPLTSGGTDTQYF	TGTGCCAGCAGCCCCCTCACTAGCGGGGGCACAGATACGCAGTATTTT	TRBJ2-3	TRBD2	once	TRBV13
CASSLGGTENEQFF	TGTGCCAGCAGCTTGGGTGGGACAGAGAATGAGCAGTTCTTC	TRBJ2-1	TRBD1	.	TRBV5-4
CASSGHFSNQPQHF	TGTGCCAGCAGCGGACATTTTAGCAATCAGCCCCAGCATTTT	TRBJ1-5	.	once	TRBV2
CASRNDRSYNSPLHF	TGTGCCAGCAGGAATGACCGCTCCTATAATTCACCCCTCCACTTT	TRBJ1-6	.	.	TRBV28
CASSIGGGSYEQYF	TGTGCCAGTAGTATCGGCGGCGGTTCCTACGAGCAGTACTTC	TRBJ2-7	.	.	TRBV19
CASSSKTGFHEQYF	TGTGCCAGCAGCTCTAAGACAGGGTTCCACGAGCAGTACTTC	TRBJ2-7	TRBD1	once	TRBV5-6
CASSYSPGQPQHF	TGTGCCAGCAGTTACTCACCAGGGCAGCCCCAGCATTTT	TRBJ1-5	.	few	TRBV6-5
CASLSTSTSNTEAFF	TGCGCCAGCCTTAGTACGAGCACTTCAAACACTGAAGCTTTCTTT	TRBJ1-1	.	.	TRBV10-2
CASSKTDPAFF	TGTGCCAGCAGCAAGACAGATCCCGCTTTCTTT	TRBJ1-1	.	.	TRBV7-9
CAWSLFRQSYGYTF	TGTGCCTGGAGTCTATTTAGACAGAGCTATGGCTACACCTTC	TRBJ1-2	.	few	TRBV30
CASGTSRTDTQYF	TGTGCCAGTGGGACCTCGCGGACAGATACGCAGTATTTT	TRBJ2-3	.	.	TRBV19
CAISESGGERAFF	TGTGCCATCAGTGAGTCGGGCGGGGAGCGAGCTTTCTTT	TRBJ1-1	.	.	TRBV10-3
CASSNWGQGHYGYTF	TGTGCCAGTAGTAATTGGGGACAGGGGCACTATGGCTACACCTTC	TRBJ1-2	TRBD1	.	TRBV19
CASSRGGEDEQFF	TGTGCCAGCAGCCGCGGGGGGGAGGATGAGCAGTTCTTC	TRBJ2-1	TRBD2	once	TRBV6-6
CASSLEGGSQPQHF	TGTGCCAGCAGCTTAGAAGGGGGAAGTCAGCCCCAGCATTTT	TRBJ1-5	.	.	TRBV7-9